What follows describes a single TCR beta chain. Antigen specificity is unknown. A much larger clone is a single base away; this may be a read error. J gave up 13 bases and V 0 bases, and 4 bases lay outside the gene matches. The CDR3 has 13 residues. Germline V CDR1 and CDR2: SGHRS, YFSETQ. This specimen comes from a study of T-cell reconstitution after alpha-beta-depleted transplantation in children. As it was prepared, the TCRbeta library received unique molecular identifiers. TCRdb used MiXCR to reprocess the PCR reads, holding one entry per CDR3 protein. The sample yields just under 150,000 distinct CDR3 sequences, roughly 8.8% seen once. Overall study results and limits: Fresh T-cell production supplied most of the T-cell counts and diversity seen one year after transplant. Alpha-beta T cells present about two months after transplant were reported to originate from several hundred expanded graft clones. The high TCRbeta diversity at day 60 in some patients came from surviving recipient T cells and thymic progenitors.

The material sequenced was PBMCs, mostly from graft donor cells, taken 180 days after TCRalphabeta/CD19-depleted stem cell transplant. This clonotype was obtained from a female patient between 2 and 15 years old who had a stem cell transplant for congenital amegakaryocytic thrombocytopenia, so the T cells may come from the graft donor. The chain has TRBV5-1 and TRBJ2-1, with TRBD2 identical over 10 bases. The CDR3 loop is CASSLESGRDQFF. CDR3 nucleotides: TGCGCCAGCAGCTTGGAAAGCGGGAGGGACCAGTTCTTC.